The TCR beta chain described here comes from a study of brain metastases from non-small cell lung cancer. Germline CDR1 and CDR2: LGHDT and YNNKEL (reference sequence). This CDR3 region has 15 residues. Trimming cost V 6 bases and J 5 bases; bases outside gene matches: 4. Data came from immunoSEQ multiplex PCR; TCRdb stores just in-frame clones and leaves some out. The data contain about 15,000 clones, approximately 80% of them singletons. What was sequenced was primary lung tumor tissue. The chain has TRBV3-1 (or the pseudogene TRBV3-2) and TRBJ2-2; TRBD2 agrees at 12 bases. The sequence was obtained from a donor aged 40 or older with non-small cell lung cancer. CDR3 region: CASRLAGGQTGELFF. Written as DNA, the CDR3 is TGTGCCAGCAGGCTAGCGGGGGGGCAAACCGGGGAGCTGTTTTTT.